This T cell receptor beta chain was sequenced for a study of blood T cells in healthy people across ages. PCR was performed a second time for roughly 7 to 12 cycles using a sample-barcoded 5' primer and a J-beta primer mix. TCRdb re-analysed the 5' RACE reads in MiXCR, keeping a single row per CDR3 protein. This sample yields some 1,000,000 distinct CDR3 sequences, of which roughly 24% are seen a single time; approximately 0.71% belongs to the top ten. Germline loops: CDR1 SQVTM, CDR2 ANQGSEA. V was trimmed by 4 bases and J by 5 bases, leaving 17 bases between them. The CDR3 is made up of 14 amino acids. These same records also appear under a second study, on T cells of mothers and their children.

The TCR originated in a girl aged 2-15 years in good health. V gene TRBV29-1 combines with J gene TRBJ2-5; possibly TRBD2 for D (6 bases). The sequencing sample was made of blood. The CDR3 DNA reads TGCAGCGTTGTGGCGGGGTCCACGAGGGAGACCCAGTACTTC. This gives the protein CSVVAGSTRETQYF.